This T cell receptor (beta chain) was observed in a study of T cell responses to AZD1222 COVID-19 vaccine. Measured with immunoSEQ multiplex PCR; TCRdb has only the in-frame clones, and not every one. The profile shows 95,000 to 150,000 clones, around 92% of them singletons. A word on this clone: The antigen remains undetermined.

Study findings and constraints: Spike-specific TCR repertoires showed rising breadth and depth after two AZD1222 doses.

Germline lookup yields CDR1 LGHDT and CDR2 YNNKEL (reference sequence). The CDR3 covers 15 residues. The germline V and J ends were trimmed by 6 bases and 2 bases, with 17 bases remaining between them. The rearrangement links TRBV3-1 (or the pseudogene TRBV3-2) to TRBJ2-7; D assignment may be TRBD1 or TRBD2 (5 bases each). The clonotype comes from an adult who received the AZD1222 COVID-19 vaccine. The material was peripheral blood, obtained 28 days after the second AZD1222 dose. CDR3 in amino acids: CASRPSGTAAYEQYF. CDR3 DNA: TGTGCCAGCAGACCCTCCGGGACGGCGGCCTACGAGCAGTACTTC.